What follows are 23 T cell receptor beta chains derived from one specimen sequenced in a study of response to subunit inactivated influenza vaccine. MiXCR, applied by TCRdb to the RT-PCR reads, yields one record per CDR3 protein. The data contain about half a million distinct CDR3 sequences, about 25% of them singletons. Sample: CD4+ T cells sorted from PBMCs, taken 4 to 6 days after vaccination. Receptor source: a man aged 50 to 60 who received an inactivated influenza vaccine.

The J gene is TRBJ2-3, the V gene TRBV7-9, with 10 bases matching TRBD2. The CDR3 runs 17 residues. Germline trimming cut 2 bases from V and 6 bases from J; bases unmatched to any gene: 11. The germline CDR1 and CDR2 sequences are SEHNR and FQNEAQ (reference sequence). The CDR3 DNA sequence: TGTGCCAGCAGCTTAATGAGCGGGAGGGGTCCTCGGGATACGCAGTATTTT. Residues: CASSLMSGRGPRDTQYF.

This clonotype occurred a few times. The chain recombines TRBV20-1 with TRBJ2-7, with 15 bases that match TRBD2. V lost 2 bases and J lost 9; bases outside the gene matches: 14. The length of the CDR3 is 17 residues. Germline V gene data show CDR1 as DFQATT and CDR2 as SNEGSKA (reference sequence). The CDR3 bases are TGCAGTGCTAGACCCACCGGGACTAGCGGGGGGCAGCTTGGGCAGTACTTC. Protein: CSARPTGTSGGQLGQYF.

The CDR3, as DNA: TGCGCCAGCAGCCATTTATGGGAGGGGACAGATACGCAGTATTTT. It yields the protein CASSHLWEGTDTQYF. V is TRBV4-3 and J is TRBJ2-3; TRBD2 agrees at 7 bases. The V gene end was trimmed by 3 bases and the J gene end by 3 bases; junction bases not matched to a gene: 6. Germline V gene lookup returns CDR1 LGHNA and CDR2 YSLEER. CDR3 length equals 15 residues.

The V gene is TRBV7-2, the J gene TRBJ2-1; weak D call: TRBD2 (5 bases). Germline V gives CDR1 SGHTA, CDR2 FQGNSA. The length of the CDR3 is 14 residues. The V and J ends lost 5 bases and 12 bases respectively, with 20 bases between them. The DNA for the CDR3 is TGTGCCAGCAGCCTAGGGTTCGTCCGGGAAAGGCAGTTCTTC. This gives the protein CASSLGFVRERQFF.

This clonotype was observed a handful of times. This chain connects TRBV4-2 to TRBJ2-6; D not resolved. From germline, CDR1 is LGHNA and CDR2 YNFKEQ. The V gene lost 1 base and the J gene lost 0 bases, with 10 bases spanning the gap. The CDR3 sequence is 17 residues long. This CDR3 is CASSQAEQVSGANVLTF. CDR3 coding DNA: TGTGCCAGCAGCCAAGCGGAGCAGGTCTCTGGGGCCAACGTCCTGACTTTC.

This clonotype was counted a few times. The chain has TRBV2 and TRBJ2-7, with unresolved D. The germline gives CDR1 SNHLY, CDR2 FYNNEI. The CDR3 is 13 amino acids. V lost 1 base and J 3 bases, leaving 7 bases between the germline ends. The CDR3 region has the DNA TGTGCCAGCAGTGAAGGTATAGACTACGAGCAGTACTTC. Amino acids: CASSEGIDYEQYF.

The chain employs TRBV6-5 and TRBJ1-4; D unclear. V lost 4 bases and J 8 bases, leaving 11 bases between the germline ends. There are 13 residues in the CDR3. Looked up from germline, CDR1 is MNHEY and CDR2 is SVGAGI. CDR3 sequence (DNA): TGTGCCAGCAGTTGGAGAGTCGGGGAAAAACTGTTTTTT. This sequence encodes CASSWRVGEKLFF.

This clonotype was recorded a few times. The chain has TRBV5-6 and TRBJ2-2, with 7 bases that match TRBD1. The length of the CDR3 is 15 residues. Germline loops: CDR1 SGHDT, CDR2 YYEEEE. The junction had 9 bases not matched to a gene; V was cut back by 4 bases and J by 6 bases. CDR3 residues: CASSDVTGRPGELFF. The CDR3, as DNA: TGTGCCAGCAGCGACGTGACAGGGAGACCCGGGGAGCTGTTTTTT.

The gene calls are TRBV20-1 and TRBJ2-3, with D hard to call. V lost 2 bases to trimming and J lost 4 bases, with 19 bases between them. Germline V lookup: CDR1 DFQATT, CDR2 SNEGSKA (reference sequence). The CDR3 has 16 amino acids. The DNA of the CDR3 is TGCAGTGCTAGACGTCTTGAAGGCCTGAACGCAGATACGCAGTATTTT. Translating it yields CSARRLEGLNADTQYF.

The rearrangement uses TRBV6-1 and TRBJ2-1; D gene unclear. The V end was cut by 0 bases, the J end by 7 bases, with 4 bases between. CDR3 length equals 12 residues. Germline CDR1 and CDR2: MNHNS and SASEGT. DNA of the CDR3: TGTGCCAGCAGTGAAGCTCGGAATGAGCAGTTCTTC. It encodes CASSEARNEQFF.

The CDR3 DNA reads TGTGCCAGCAGGGAGGGACAGGGACATTTACCCCAGCATTTT. Its translation: CASREGQGHLPQHF. This chain links TRBV12-3 or TRBV12-4 with TRBJ1-5, with 9 bases matching TRBD1. The CDR3 totals 14 residues. The V and J ends lost 6 bases and 10 bases, in that order; junction bases with no gene match: 10.

The V and J genes are TRBV20-1 and TRBJ2-2; weak D call: TRBD1 (6 bases). The V end was cut by 3 bases, the J end by 3 bases, with 14 bases between. The CDR3 totals 15 residues. From germline, CDR1 is DFQATT and CDR2 SNEGSKA (reference sequence). CDR3 in DNA: TGCAGTGCTAGGATGGCAGGGGTCTACACCGGGGAGCTGTTTTTT. The encoded protein is CSARMAGVYTGELFF.

This clonotype was counted a few times. This chain uses TRBV7-8 with TRBJ2-5, with 8 bases aligning to TRBD2. V was clipped by 2 bases and J by 2 bases; unmatched bases: 10. The CDR3 has 17 amino acids. Germline V gene lookup returns CDR1 SGHVS and CDR2 FQNEAQ. The CDR3 spells CASSLPRNSGDQETQYF. DNA of the CDR3: TGTGCCAGCAGCTTACCTCGGAATAGCGGGGATCAAGAGACCCAGTACTTC.

This clonotype was seen only a few times. The J gene is TRBJ2-2, the V gene TRBV20-1; 8 bases agree with TRBD1. Germline CDR1 reads DFQATT; CDR2 reads SNEGSKA (reference sequence). The CDR3 length is 13 residues. V lost 3 bases and J lost 7; bases outside the gene matches: 4. CDR3 loop: CSASRGHSGELFF. DNA of the CDR3: TGCAGTGCTAGCAGGGGGCACAGCGGGGAGCTGTTTTTT.

The table lists this clonotype with a few counts. V gene TRBV29-1 combines with J gene TRBJ2-3; the match to TRBD1 covers 10 bases. The CDR3 contains 15 residues. CDR1 is SQVTM and CDR2 is ANQGSEA in the germline V gene. The V segment lost 6 bases and the J segment 4 bases; nucleotides outside the gene matches: 10. This CDR3 is CSVGQSDRGPDTQYF. CDR3 DNA sequence: TGCAGCGTCGGTCAAAGCGACAGGGGGCCAGATACGCAGTATTTT.

In this sample, this clonotype turned up many times. This chain joins TRBV7-9 and TRBJ1-1; no clear D gene. Germline-derived CDR1 and CDR2 are SEHNR and FQNEAQ (reference sequence). The CDR3 totals 13 residues. V dropped 1 base and J dropped 4 bases, with 7 bases sitting between them. CDR3 amino acids: CASSLGEGTEAFF. In DNA, the CDR3 is TGTGCCAGCAGCTTAGGGGAGGGCACTGAAGCTTTCTTT.

The rearrangement uses TRBV24-1 and TRBJ2-5; 7 nucleotides agree with TRBD1. The CDR3 is made up of 16 amino acids. Germline CDR1 and CDR2: KGHDR and SFDVKD. V shed 4 bases, J shed 8 bases, and the junction held 15 bases outside the gene matches. The CDR3: CATSDQKSGTDTTQYF. The CDR3 DNA follows: TGTGCCACCAGTGACCAGAAATCCGGGACAGACACCACCCAGTACTTC.

A few counts support this clonotype. The V and J genes are TRBV11-2 and TRBJ2-2; no reliable D call. V was shortened by 8 bases and J by 0 bases, with 13 bases between the two germline ends. Germline CDR1 reads SGHAT; CDR2 reads FQNNGV. CDR3 size: 15 residues. For the CDR3, the DNA is TGTGCCAGCGCGCCCGGATTATCGAACACCGGGGAGCTGTTTTTT. Translation gives CASAPGLSNTGELFF. The variable domain in full, with the rest retrieved from reference TRBV11-2 and TRBJ2-2, is EAGVAQSPRYKIIEKRQSVAFWCNPISGHATLYWYQQILGQGPKLLIQFQNNGVVDDSQLPKDRFSAERLKGVDSTLKIQPAKLEDSAVYLCASAPGLSNTGELFFGEGSRLTVL.

This chain uses TRBV3-1 with TRBJ2-5, with TRBD2 as a possible D gene (5 bases). The CDR3 covers 14 residues. From germline, CDR1 is LGHDT and CDR2 YNNKEL (reference sequence). V was trimmed by 4 bases and J by 5 bases, leaving 14 bases between them. The CDR3 loop is CASSPISTGETQYF. The CDR3 DNA sequence: TGTGCCAGCAGCCCAATTAGTACGGGGGAGACCCAGTACTTC.

This clonotype was picked up a small number of times. The CDR3 nucleotides read TGTGCCATCAGTAAGACTAGCGGGGGAGACAATGAGCAGTTCTTC. Protein product: CAISKTSGGDNEQFF. The chain combines TRBV10-3 with TRBJ2-1, with 12 bases lining up with TRBD2. The CDR3 length is 15 residues. Germline V CDR1 and CDR2: ENHRY, SYGVKD. Trimming cost V 5 bases and J 5 bases; bases outside gene matches: 4.

The V and J genes are TRBV7-9 and TRBJ2-7; 8 positions agree with TRBD2. The V gene end was trimmed by 5 bases and the J gene end by 3 bases; junction bases not matched to a gene: 12. CDR1 is SEHNR and CDR2 is FQNEAQ in the germline V gene (reference sequence). The CDR3 has 16 amino acids. This CDR3 reads CASSPGLAQTDYEQYF. CDR3 sequence (DNA): TGTGCCAGCAGCCCCGGACTAGCCCAGACAGACTACGAGCAGTACTTC.

The V call is TRBV20-1, the J call TRBJ2-3, with D possibly TRBD2 on 6 matching bases. Germline V gene sequence: CDR1 DFQATT, CDR2 SNEGSKA (reference sequence). The CDR3 runs to 16 residues. V lost 0 bases to trimming and J lost 6 bases, with 19 bases between them. CDR3 sequence reads: CSARDTMRRRADTQYF. The CDR3 DNA follows: TGCAGTGCTAGAGACACCATGCGTCGGAGGGCGGATACGCAGTATTTT.

The genes are TRBV27 and TRBJ2-5; TRBD1 might be the D (6 bases). V lost 5 bases, J lost 2 bases, and 15 bases lay in between. Germline V gives CDR1 MNHEY, CDR2 SMNVEV (reference sequence). The CDR3 covers 15 residues. CDR3 sequence: CASSARRGVQETQYF. DNA of the CDR3: TGTGCCAGCAGTGCCCGCAGGGGAGTTCAAGAGACCCAGTACTTC.